This record looks at one T cell receptor beta chain sequence and its context. No cognate antigen has been identified for it. No much larger clone is present one base from it, and per-base qualities are unavailable. TCRbeta CDR3 regions were amplified from genomic DNA using the immunoSEQ Assay, a bias-controlled multiplex PCR. The source study handled its data this way. The number of nucleated cells in each sample was estimated from the amplification of reference gene primers within the assay. To quantify the absolute abundance of each unique TCRbeta CDR3 rearrangement, sequence reads were collapsed and filtered. For each sample, productive Simpson clonality was calculated as the square root of Simpson's diversity index over productive rearrangements. TCRdb stores this immuneACCESS table with in-frame sequences only. Part of the clones is absent; in the studies checked, under half of the shortfall reflects unresolved V genes, and no reason is known for the rest. The D gene and trimming were derived from the DNA, and the V and J assignments and clone size from that table. The sample records 120,000 or so clones, roughly 88% of which are singletons. The ten biggest clones cover approximately 8% of the sample.

Collaborating institutions collected whole blood in K2EDTA tubes following their own protocols. For TCRbeta analysis, collaborators shipped samples as frozen whole blood, isolated PBMCs, or DNA extracted from either of those sample types. This record comes from a study of blood T cell repertoires in COVID-19 (dated by TCRdb to the early 2020s). Study-level background: Samples from collaborators originated in the United States, Italy and Spain and spanned both the acute and convalescent phases of COVID-19. The prospective study material was composed of cDNA or gDNA derived from T cells, B-cell-depleted T cells, or PBMCs. Deeply sampled blood TCRbeta repertoires from subjects exposed to, actively infected with, or recovered from COVID-19 were included in the dataset. The repertoires were released in a freely available public database meant as a resource for research on the immune response to SARS-CoV-2. Samples were obtained from the ongoing ImmuneRACE study (first 160 participants) and from 1,254 subjects provided by 6 global collaborators. A de-identified subject ID, COVID-19 status, age in years and sex were almost always included in the sample metadata. Where HLA class I and class II types were available, the types were taken from metadata supplied by the sample provider, not from assay-based typing.

Study-level results and caveats: Clinical and demographic metadata were provided uncurated, with the amount varying by source and participant.

This clonotype originated in a man aged 45-65 years with acute or convalescent COVID-19. The sequenced sample was peripheral blood.

The sequenced DNA: TGCGCCAGCAGACCAGGCTCAGGCACTGAAGCTTTCTTT. Translated, this gives CASRPGSGTEAFF. The chain employs TRBV5-1 and TRBJ1-1; a confident D gene designation cannot be given. The CDR3, from cysteine to phenylalanine, totals 13 residues. Just the 39-base CDR3 DNA is kept, in frame starting at base 1. The germline ends are 12 bases apart after V is trimmed by 5 bases and J by 4 bases. The germline V gene specifies SGHRS as CDR1 and YFSETQ as CDR2. Reference TRBV5-1 and TRBJ1-1 proteins supply the regions before and after the CDR3; the full variable domain is: KAGVTQTPRYLIKTRGQQVTLSCSPISGHRSVSWYQQTPGQGLQFLFEYFSETQRNKGNFPGRFSGRQFSNSRSEMNVSTLELGDSALYLCASRPGSGTEAFFGQGTRLTVV.